These 23 T cell receptor beta chains share one sample of origin, sequenced in a study of blood T cells in healthy people across ages. Sample-barcoded 5' priming and a J-beta primer mix drove a second PCR of roughly 7 to 11 cycles. TCRdb redid the calling of the 5' RACE reads with MiXCR, one entry per CDR3 protein. The sample lists around 1,000,000 distinct CDR3 sequences; under 30% were seen once. These same records also appear under a second study, on T cells of mothers and their children.

The sequencing input was blood. Receptors originate from a girl aged 2 to 9 in good health.

The chain has TRBV12-3 or TRBV12-4 and TRBJ2-4; TRBD1 agrees at 10 bases. V lost 6 bases and J lost 6; bases outside the gene matches: 5. The CDR3 is made up of 14 amino acids. CDR3 sequence (DNA): TGTGCCAGCAGACTGGACAGGGGGGCAAACATTCAGTACTTC. The encoded protein is CASRLDRGANIQYF.

The chain links TRBV7-2 to TRBJ2-3; unclear D gene. This CDR3 has 15 residues. CDR1 is SGHTA and CDR2 is FQGNSA in the germline V gene. V lost 1 base and J 4 bases, leaving 12 bases between the germline ends. The CDR3 region has the DNA TGTGCCAGCAGCTTAGGGCTAGTTTTTCCAGATACGCAGTATTTT. Translated, it gives CASSLGLVFPDTQYF.

This clonotype was seen a few times. The rearrangement joins TRBV7-2 to TRBJ1-5; TRBD1 matches 8 bases. CDR1 SGHTA and CDR2 FQGNSA come from the germline V gene. The CDR3 sequence is 14 residues long. V gave up 1 base and J gave up 7 bases; unmatched junction bases: 3. The CDR3 sequence: CASSLGDRGQPQHF. Here the CDR3 DNA reads TGTGCCAGCAGCTTAGGAGACAGGGGACAGCCCCAGCATTTT.

The chain has TRBV7-8 and TRBJ2-1; D remains ambiguous. Germline V CDR1 and CDR2: SGHVS, FQNEAQ. The CDR3 runs 11 residues. The CDR3: CATHAFNEQFF. CDR3 in DNA: TGTGCTACACACGCCTTCAATGAGCAGTTCTTC. The entire variable domain, with the rest obtained from reference TRBV7-8 and TRBJ2-1, is as follows: GAGVSQSPRYKVAKRGQDVALRCDPISGHVSLFWYQQALGQGPEFLTYFQNEAQLDKSGLPSDRFFAERPEGSVSTLKIQRTQQEDSAVYLCATHAFNEQFFGPGTRLTVL.

In its sample, this clonotype was seen a few times. The V and J genes are TRBV7-9 and TRBJ2-5, with D perhaps TRBD1 (7 bases). Germline V lookup: CDR1 SEHNR, CDR2 FQNEAQ (reference sequence). The CDR3 has 16 amino acids. V lost 2 bases, J lost 2 bases, and 15 bases lay in between. The chain's CDR3 is CASSLPEGDRQETQYF. The CDR3 DNA follows: TGTGCCAGCAGCTTACCGGAGGGGGACAGACAAGAGACCCAGTACTTC. The whole variable domain, filled in from reference TRBV7-9 and TRBJ2-5, reads DTGVSQNPRHKITKRGQNVTFRCDPISEHNRLYWYRQTLGQGPEFLTYFQNEAQLEKSRLLSDRFSAERPKGSFSTLEIQRTEQGDSAMYLCASSLPEGDRQETQYFGPGTRLLVL.

The V and J genes are TRBV29-1 and TRBJ2-1, with 8 bases fitting TRBD1. The last part of the DNA fits TRBJ2-7 better; the J call may be wrong. The CDR3 runs 14 residues. The germline V gene encodes CDR1 SQVTM and CDR2 ANQGSEA. CDR3 DNA: TGCAGCGTCAACAGGGACAGGAGCTCCTACGAGCAGTACTTC. Translated: CSVNRDRSSYEQYF.

A few counts support this clonotype. This chain links TRBV13 with TRBJ1-6; D may be TRBD1 (5 bases). The germline V gene has CDR1 PRHDT and CDR2 FYEKMQ (reference sequence). CDR3 size: 16 residues. V was pared by 3 bases and J by 7 bases, with 16 bases between. The CDR3: CASSFAGTRGNSPLHF. As DNA, the CDR3 is TGTGCCAGCAGCTTCGCGGGGACCCGGGGAAATTCACCCCTCCACTTT.

This clonotype has just one count. The V call is TRBV20-1, the J call TRBJ2-1, with 13 nucleotides matching TRBD2. The CDR3 is made up of 13 amino acids. J was trimmed by 8 bases and V by 6 bases; bases with no gene match: 4. CDR1 is DFQATT and CDR2 is SNEGSKA in the germline V gene (reference sequence). The CDR3: CSATSGGLYEQFF. The CDR3 region has the DNA TGCAGTGCGACTAGCGGGGGGTTGTATGAGCAGTTCTTC.

The chain combines TRBV7-2 with TRBJ2-5; 13 nucleotides line up with TRBD2. Trimming cost V 5 bases and J 3 bases; bases outside gene matches: 9. The germline V gene encodes CDR1 SGHTA and CDR2 FQGNSA. The length of the CDR3 is 17 residues. The CDR3 region is CASSPQTSGRFEETQYF. CDR3 DNA: TGTGCCAGCAGCCCCCAGACTAGCGGGAGGTTTGAAGAGACCCAGTACTTC.

Of note for this clonotype: An end of the junction does not agree with germline; a read error may underlie this. J is TRBJ1-2 and V is TRBV7-7; 8 bases map to TRBD1. This CDR3 spans 16 amino acids. CDR1 is SSHAT, CDR2 FNYEAQ, per germline (reference sequence). The CDR3 sequence: CASSSLRRQGMDGYTF. The CDR3 bases are TGTGCTAGCAGCTCCCTTCGAAGACAGGGGATGGATGGCTACACCTTC.

This chain connects TRBV4-1 to TRBJ2-1; 9 positions agree with TRBD2. Near its end, the DNA agrees better with TRBJ2-7, so the J call may be wrong. This CDR3 is built from 17 residues. CDR1 MGHRA and CDR2 YSYEKL come from the germline V gene. The chain's CDR3 is CASSSNPQGAGGEEQYF. In DNA, the CDR3 is TGCGCCAGCAGCTCCAACCCCCAAGGAGCGGGAGGAGAGGAGCAGTACTTC.

J is TRBJ1-6 and V is TRBV6-1; D remains ambiguous. This CDR3 comprises 15 residues. V lost 6 bases and J lost 15, with 24 bases in between. Germline V gene lookup returns CDR1 MNHNS and CDR2 SASEGT. Written as DNA, the CDR3 is TGTGCCAGCAGCCCTAGGGAAGACGTCCGGAACGTCCTCCACTTT. Translating it yields CASSPREDVRNVLHF.

Only a few counts were recorded for this clonotype. The J gene is TRBJ2-5, the V gene TRBV20-1; 10 positions match TRBD1. Germline CDR1 is DFQATT and CDR2 is SNEGSKA (reference sequence). The junction had 9 bases not matched to a gene; V was cut back by 3 bases and J by 2 bases. The length of the CDR3 is 16 residues. The CDR3 DNA follows: TGCAGTGCTAGCTACCCCGGGACAGGGGTGCAAGAGACCCAGTACTTC. Amino acid sequence: CSASYPGTGVQETQYF.

This chain connects TRBV11-1 to TRBJ2-3; unclear D gene. This CDR3 has 14 amino acids. Trimming took 3 bases from V and 6 from J, leaving 13 bases between them. Germline CDR1 is SGHAT and CDR2 is FQDESV (reference sequence). In DNA form, the CDR3 reads TGTGCCAGCAGCTTGGACGGGCGTCCGGATACGCAGTATTTT. Its protein is CASSLDGRPDTQYF.

Only a few counts were recorded for this clonotype. The V and J genes are TRBV7-8 and TRBJ2-5; maybe TRBD2 (7 bases). The end of the DNA fits TRBJ2-1 better, so the J call may be wrong. The CDR3 totals 12 residues. Per germline, CDR1 SGHVS and CDR2 FQNEAQ. Here the CDR3 reads CASSPGGGGQFF. As DNA, the CDR3 is TGTGCCAGCAGCCCCGGGGGCGGGGGGCAGTTCTTC.

This chain uses TRBV18 with TRBJ2-1; the match to TRBD2 covers 10 bases. This CDR3 has 14 residues. The germline CDR1 and CDR2 sequences are KGHSH and LQKENI. The junction had 7 bases not matched to a gene; V was cut back by 0 bases and J by 14 bases. The CDR3, as DNA: TGTGCCAGCTCACCACCGGTACCTAGCGGGAGAAAGTTCTTC. Translated: CASSPPVPSGRKFF.

There are a few counts of this clonotype. The rearrangement uses TRBV10-3 and TRBJ2-7; D perhaps matches TRBD1 (5 bases). The DNA matches TRBJ2-1 better at its end, which makes the J call doubtful. The CDR3 loop spans 14 amino acids. The germline gives CDR1 ENHRY, CDR2 SYGVKD. The CDR3 sequence: CAISESVGDNEQFF. The CDR3 nucleotides read TGTGCCATCAGTGAGTCGGTAGGGGACAATGAGCAGTTCTTC.

This clonotype was detected only a few times. This sequence joins TRBV5-8 and TRBJ2-4; D uncertain. Between the trimmed V and J ends, which lost 3 bases and 10 bases, there was a span of 14 bases. This CDR3 is 13 amino acids long. From germline, CDR1 is SGHTS and CDR2 YDEGEE. CDR3 in amino acids: CASSSDTWSIQYF. The CDR3 DNA reads TGTGCCAGCAGCTCCGATACTTGGTCGATTCAGTACTTC.

This rearrangement joins TRBV29-1 to TRBJ1-4; no clear D gene. The CDR3 spans 14 residues. V was trimmed by 1 base and J by 0 bases, leaving 6 bases between them. CDR1 is SQVTM, CDR2 ANQGSEA, per germline. The CDR3 region is CSVEGRATNEKLFF. The CDR3 bases are TGCAGCGTTGAAGGAAGAGCAACTAATGAAAAACTGTTTTTT. The variable domain in full, with the rest retrieved from reference TRBV29-1 and TRBJ1-4, is SAVISQKPSRDICQRGTSLTIQCQVDSQVTMMFWYRQQPGQSLTLIATANQGSEATYESGFVIDKFPISRPNLTFSTLTVSNMSPEDSSIYLCSVEGRATNEKLFFGSGTQLSVL.

The chain joins TRBV27 to TRBJ2-5; 8 nucleotides line up with TRBD1. The V gene's germline CDR1 is MNHEY and CDR2 SMNVEV (reference sequence). With 7 bases clipped from V and 7 bases from J, the junction kept 17 bases outside the gene matches. CDR3 length: 16 amino acids. Here the CDR3 DNA reads TGTGCCAGCACTTCTTGGGACAGGCAACCCCAGGGGACCCAGTACTTC. This encodes CASTSWDRQPQGTQYF.

This clonotype was found a few times. The chain recombines TRBV29-1 with TRBJ2-5; TRBD1 aligns across 8 bases. V shed 0 bases, J shed 4 bases, and the junction held 7 bases outside the gene matches. Looked up from germline, CDR1 is SQVTM and CDR2 is ANQGSEA. CDR3 length equals 15 residues. Written as DNA, the CDR3 is TGCAGCGTTGAAGATCGGACAGGGTATTTAGAGACCCAGTACTTC. Protein sequence: CSVEDRTGYLETQYF.

DNA of the CDR3: TGTGCCAGCACCATCGACAGGGTCTATGGCTACACCTTC. This sequence encodes CASTIDRVYGYTF. The rearrangement links TRBV12-3 or TRBV12-4 to TRBJ1-2; TRBD1 aligns across 7 bases. J was trimmed by 4 bases and V by 7 bases; bases with no gene match: 6. The CDR3 spans 13 residues.

J is TRBJ2-1 and V is TRBV19, with TRBD1 as a possible D gene (7 bases). The assigned J gene may be wrong: the sequence end matches TRBJ2-7 better. The CDR3 spans 13 residues. CDR1 and CDR2 from the germline V gene are LNHDA and SQIVND (reference sequence). The DNA for the CDR3 is TGTGCCAGTAGTATTCAGGGGGGAACCGAGCAGTACTTC. Residues: CASSIQGGTEQYF.